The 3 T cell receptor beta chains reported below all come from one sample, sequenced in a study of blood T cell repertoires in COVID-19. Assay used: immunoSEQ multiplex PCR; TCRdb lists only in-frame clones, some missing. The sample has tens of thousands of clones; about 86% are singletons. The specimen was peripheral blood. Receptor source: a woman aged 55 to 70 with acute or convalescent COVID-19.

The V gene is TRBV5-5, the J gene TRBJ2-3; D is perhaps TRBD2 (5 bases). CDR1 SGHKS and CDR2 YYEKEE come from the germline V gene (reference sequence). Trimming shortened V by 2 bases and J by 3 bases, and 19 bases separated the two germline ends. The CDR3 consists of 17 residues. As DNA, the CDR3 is TGTGCCAGCAGCTTCGCCGGGATCCCGGTGGAGACAGATACGCAGTATTTT. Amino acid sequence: CASSFAGIPVETDTQYF.

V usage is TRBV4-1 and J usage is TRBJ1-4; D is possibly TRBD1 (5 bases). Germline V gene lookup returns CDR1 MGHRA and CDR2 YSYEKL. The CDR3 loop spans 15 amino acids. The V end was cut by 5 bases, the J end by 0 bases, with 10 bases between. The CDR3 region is CASSYPGATNEKLFF. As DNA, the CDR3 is TGCGCCAGCAGCTACCCGGGGGCAACTAATGAAAAACTGTTTTTT.

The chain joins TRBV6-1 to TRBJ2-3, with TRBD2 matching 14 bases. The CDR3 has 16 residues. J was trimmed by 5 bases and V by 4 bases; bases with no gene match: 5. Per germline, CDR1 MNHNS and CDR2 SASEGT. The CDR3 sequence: CASSVGLAGGGDTQYF. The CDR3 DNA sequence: TGTGCCAGCAGTGTTGGACTAGCGGGGGGAGGAGATACGCAGTATTTT.